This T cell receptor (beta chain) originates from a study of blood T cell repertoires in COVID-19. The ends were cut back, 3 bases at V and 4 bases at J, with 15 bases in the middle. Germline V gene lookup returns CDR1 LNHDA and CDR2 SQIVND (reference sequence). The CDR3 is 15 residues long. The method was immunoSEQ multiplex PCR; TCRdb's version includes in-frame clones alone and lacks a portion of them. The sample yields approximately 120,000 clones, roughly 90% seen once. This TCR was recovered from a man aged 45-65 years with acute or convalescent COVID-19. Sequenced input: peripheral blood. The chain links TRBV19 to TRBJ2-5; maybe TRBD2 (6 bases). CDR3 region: CASSMGLRGAETQYF. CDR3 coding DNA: TGTGCCAGTAGTATGGGCCTGCGGGGTGCAGAGACCCAGTACTTC.